This T cell receptor beta chain was captured by sequencing in a study of neurological immune-mediated disorders. Study summary: Of the 34 patients with multiple sclerosis, 31 had relapsing-remitting MS, whereas the remaining 3 had secondary progressive MS. Study-level findings and limits: No CDR3 amino acid sequences were shared by expanded clones across subjects, suggesting private repertoires in all groups.

Time point in this sample: longitudinal time-point 3. TCRdb independently ran MiXCR on the 5' RACE reads; one entry per CDR3 protein. This repertoire shows 84,000 or so distinct CDR3 sequences, 3.5% to 4.5% found once; its top ten account for less than 7.5%. Germline V gene lookup returns CDR1 SGHVS and CDR2 FQNEAQ. V lost 3 bases and J lost 1, with 5 bases in between. This CDR3 region has 13 residues. At least ten counts were recorded for this clonotype. The antigen is undetermined. The origin of this receptor is a woman in her fifties or sixties with multiple sclerosis. The sequencing input was PBMCs. The gene calls are TRBV7-8 and TRBJ2-3; D is ambiguous. The DNA for the CDR3 is TGTGCCAGCAGCTTCCAAGGCACAGATACGCAGTATTTT. It yields the protein CASSFQGTDTQYF.